This note documents a single T cell receptor (beta chain) sequence. This clone was seen more than once but under ten times. This clone's antigen is unknown. Base qualities are missing; no much larger clone stands one base away. Trimming at the junction amounts to 1 base on V and 4 bases on J, and the germline ends lie 10 bases apart. From a lookup of the germline V gene, CDR1 and CDR2 are MNHNS and SASEGT. Including cysteine and phenylalanine, the CDR3 has 14 amino acids. Only the CDR3 DNA stays, 42 bases, in frame from base 1. These data come from a study of beta chain features in type 1 diabetes (dated by TCRdb to about 2018). The study in broad terms: Patients and healthy donors did not differ in mean age, gender distribution, total cell number or subset yield. A total of roughly 100 million sorted cells were examined across all samples, and RNA yield correlated strongly with the number of cells per subset. Whereas all 28 donors provided naive and central memory subsets, regulatory and stem cell-like memory subsets were isolated from just 8 patients and roughly eight healthy donors. In the study, TCRB repertoires of sorted circulating CD4+ T cell subsets from recently diagnosed type 1 diabetes patients were compared with those of matched healthy donors. The paper as a whole reports these results and caveats: Shorter templates might be favored by PCR, yet because patient and control samples were amplified and corrected together, any such skew would affect both groups equally. Because cDNA was sequenced instead of genomic DNA, activated cells with high expression could be over-represented, although the groups did not differ in activation or CD3 levels. At VDJ recombination sites, type 1 diabetes patients had fewer insertions and more deleted nucleotides, which implies abnormalities in thymic rearrangement. Naive, central memory and regulatory TCRB repertoires appeared to be more similar among patients than among healthy donors. Type 1 diabetes patients showed a moderate but significant shortening of TCRB CDR3 length in all four CD4+ subsets. Because the HLA sub-analyses included only small numbers of individuals, any influence of HLA type on TCRB rearrangement was left unresolved.

From each donor, a single peripheral blood sample of approximately 110 mL on average was drawn into heparinised tubes. A BD FACSAria II and a panel including CD45RO, CCR7, CD25, CD127, CD95 and CD27 were used to sort naive, central memory, regulatory and stem cell-like memory CD4+ T cells. All sorted populations exceeded 98% purity. PBMCs were isolated right away by Lymphoprep density gradient centrifugation and were stained directly, without culture. So that batch effects would be minimized, each experiment stained and sorted samples in pairs, pairing one healthy donor with one patient. All of the isolated RNA was reverse transcribed with the High Capacity cDNA Reverse Transcription Kit, so expressed TCRB transcripts were sequenced. Deep immunoSEQ sequencing was performed on naive, central memory and regulatory T cell samples, with an average of roughly 3.6 million total reads per sample. After sorted cells were lysed in RLT buffer, RNA was extracted with DNase-treated RNeasy Micro or Mini kits, with the choice depending on cell number. To prevent cross-contamination, every cell subset was processed on its own, while patient and healthy donor samples were processed together. The immunoSEQ multiplex PCR was used to amplify TCRB sequences from cDNA, generating 87-bp fragments that spanned the CDR3 region. Sequencing of the amplicons was performed on the Illumina HiSeq platform. Turning to the authors' computational methods: Synthetic template baselines were used to correct PCR bias computationally, reads within Hamming distance 2 were collapsed, and singletons that could not be merged were discarded. By aligning reads against IMGT, V, D and J genes, CDR3 length, and insertions or deletions at six rearrangement sites were assigned. Clonotype counts were normalized to sorted cell number within each subset before computing true diversity and Gini coefficients with the tcR R package. The overlap coefficient, calculated on TCRB nucleotide sequences, was used to measure repertoire sharing. As a proxy for the pre-selection repertoire, out-of-frame TCRB sequences from naive cells were analyzed. As stored in TCRdb, this immuneACCESS dataset retains in-frame rearrangements with V and J assigned. A fraction of the clones does not appear; measured against another copy, unresolved V genes explain less than half of the discrepancy, and the remainder lacks a known reason. The V and J calls and the clone size are those of that table, but D and trimming were determined from the DNA. This sample lists a few hundred thousand clones; roughly 12% were detected once. 0.017% of the sample rests with the top ten.

The receptor's source is a man between 18 and 29 years old in good health. The receptor chain draws on TRBV6-1 and TRBJ1-1, with TRBD1 tentatively as D gene (6 bases match). Sequenced sample: naive CD4+ T cells from blood. The cell subset or site label, as the study defines it: true naive CD4+ T cells. This receptor carries the CDR3 CASSEVTGSTEAFF. The sequenced DNA: TGTGCCAGCAGTGAAGTAACAGGGTCCACTGAAGCTTTCTTT.